These T cell receptor beta chains were read from a single sample in a study of blood T cell repertoires in COVID-19. Clones were read by immunoSEQ multiplex PCR, and TCRdb kept only the in-frame ones, dropping some. The table shows about 200,000 clones, with more than 85% occurring only once. Sequenced material: peripheral blood. These receptors were taken from a woman aged 45-60 years with COVID-19, enrolled during active disease. CDR3s include the opening cysteine and the closing phenylalanine or tryptophan. Fields, in order: J gene, D gene, clone size, V gene, CDR3 protein, CDR3 DNA. D genes are given only for firm matches. A row's size may be missing; if present it is once, few, many or a size class.

j_call: TRBJ1-6
d_call: NA
clone_size: NA
v_call: TRBV19
cdr3_aa: CASSPRQYNSPLHF
cdr3_nt: TGTGCCAGTAGTCCCAGACAGTATAATTCACCCCTCCACTTT

j_call: TRBJ2-2
d_call: NA
clone_size: NA
v_call: TRBV5-4
cdr3_aa: CASTTEVNTGELFF
cdr3_nt: TGTGCCAGCACGACAGAGGTTAACACCGGGGAGCTGTTTTTT

j_call: TRBJ1-3
d_call: NA
clone_size: NA
v_call: TRBV27
cdr3_aa: CASSERGTGNTIYF
cdr3_nt: TGTGCCAGCAGTGAAAGGGGCACTGGAAACACCATATATTTT

j_call: TRBJ1-4
d_call: NA
clone_size: NA
v_call: TRBV6-5
cdr3_aa: CASIPGTRNEKLFF
cdr3_nt: TGTGCCAGCATCCCCGGGACACGGAATGAAAAACTGTTTTTT

j_call: TRBJ1-2
d_call: TRBD1
clone_size: NA
v_call: TRBV16
cdr3_aa: CASSQSLQGESYTF
cdr3_nt: TGTGCCAGCAGCCAATCTCTTCAGGGGGAAAGCTACACCTTC

j_call: TRBJ2-7
d_call: TRBD2
clone_size: NA
v_call: TRBV4-3
cdr3_aa: CASSQDLGGSYEQYF
cdr3_nt: TGCGCCAGCAGCCAAGATTTGGGAGGGTCCTACGAGCAGTACTTC

j_call: TRBJ2-5
d_call: TRBD1
clone_size: NA
v_call: TRBV11-2
cdr3_aa: CASSPTRTGWKTQYF
cdr3_nt: TGTGCCAGCAGCCCTACACGGACAGGGTGGAAGACCCAGTACTTC

j_call: TRBJ2-1
d_call: NA
clone_size: few
v_call: TRBV5-5
cdr3_aa: CASSLWSGEQFF
cdr3_nt: TGTGCCAGCAGCTTGTGGTCCGGTGAGCAGTTCTTC

j_call: TRBJ1-2
d_call: NA
clone_size: NA
v_call: TRBV6-5
cdr3_aa: CASSYSQGSVNGYTF
cdr3_nt: TGTGCCAGCAGTTACTCCCAGGGGTCGGTGAATGGCTACACCTTC

j_call: TRBJ1-1
d_call: NA
clone_size: NA
v_call: TRBV28
cdr3_aa: CASRTGGARWMNTEAFF
cdr3_nt: TGTGCCAGCAGGACCGGTGGGGCGAGGTGGATGAACACTGAAGCTTTCTTT